This T cell receptor (beta chain) derives from a study of blood T cell repertoires in COVID-19. About the research overall: The United States, Italy and Spain were the sources of the acute and convalescent COVID-19 samples. Nucleic acid was either cDNA or gDNA, and it came from T cells, B-cell-depleted T cells, or PBMCs.

In the original workflow: For nucleated cells, counts were estimated from reference gene primer amplification. TCRdb's table, derived via immunoSEQ multiplex PCR, lists solely in-frame clones and lacks some. V and J calls and clone size are copied from that table; D and trimming were computed from the DNA. The data show roughly 250,000 clones, roughly 84% seen once. The CDR3 runs 14 residues. Germline V gene lookup returns CDR1 SGHNT and CDR2 YYREEE (reference sequence). Concerning this clone itself: At one boundary the junction diverges from the germline segment, which might be a read error.

This receptor was taken from a woman in her forties with active or convalescent COVID-19. The genes are TRBV5-4 and TRBJ1-2; D is unclear. Source material: peripheral blood. The CDR3 DNA follows: TGTGCCAGCACCTTGAGGTCGGGTAACTATGGCTACACCTTC. Amino acids: CASTLRSGNYGYTF.